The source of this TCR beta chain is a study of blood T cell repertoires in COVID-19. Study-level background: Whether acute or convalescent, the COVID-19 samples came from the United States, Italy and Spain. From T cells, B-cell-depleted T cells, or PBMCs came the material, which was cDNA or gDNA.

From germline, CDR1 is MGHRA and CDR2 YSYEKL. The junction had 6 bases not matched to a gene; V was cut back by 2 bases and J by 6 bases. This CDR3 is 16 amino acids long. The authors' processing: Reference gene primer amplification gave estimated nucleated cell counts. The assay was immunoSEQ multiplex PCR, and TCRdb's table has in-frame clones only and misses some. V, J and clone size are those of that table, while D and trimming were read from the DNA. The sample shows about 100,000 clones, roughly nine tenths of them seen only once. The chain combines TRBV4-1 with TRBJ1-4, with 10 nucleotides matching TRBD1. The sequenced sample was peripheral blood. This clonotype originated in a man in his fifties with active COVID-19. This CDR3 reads CASSQRMGQGYEKLFF. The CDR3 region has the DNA TGCGCCAGCAGCCAAAGAATGGGACAGGGGTATGAAAAACTGTTTTTT.